The clone carrying this T cell receptor (beta chain) came up many times. This entry belongs to a study of HIV-infected patients and healthy controls. This CDR3 spans 18 amino acids. Germline-derived CDR1 and CDR2 are SGDLS and YYNGEE. V was pared by 3 bases and J by 8 bases, with 15 bases of the junction left unmatched. TCRdb reprocessed the 5' RACE reads with MiXCR, giving one entry per CDR3 protein. Here the sample spans some 70,000 distinct CDR3 sequences, approximately 21% being singletons. The TCR comes from a human donor in good health. The sample consisted of CD4+ T cells from blood. V usage is TRBV9 and J usage is TRBJ2-1, with 12 positions matching TRBD1. The CDR3 loop reads CASSAPPGQGARLDEQFF. The CDR3 DNA sequence: TGTGCCAGCAGCGCTCCACCGGGACAGGGGGCGAGGTTGGATGAGCAGTTCTTC.